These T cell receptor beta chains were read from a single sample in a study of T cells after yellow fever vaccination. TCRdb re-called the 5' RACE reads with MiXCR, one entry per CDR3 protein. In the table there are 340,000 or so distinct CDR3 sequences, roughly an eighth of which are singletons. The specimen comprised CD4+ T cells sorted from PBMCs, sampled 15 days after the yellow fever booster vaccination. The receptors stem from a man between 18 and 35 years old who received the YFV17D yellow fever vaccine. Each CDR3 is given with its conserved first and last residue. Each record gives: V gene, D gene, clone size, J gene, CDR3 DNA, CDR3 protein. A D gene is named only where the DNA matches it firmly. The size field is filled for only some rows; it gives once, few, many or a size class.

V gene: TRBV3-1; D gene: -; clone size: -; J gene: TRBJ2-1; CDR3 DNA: TGTGCCAGCAGCGCCACCCTTCAGGGGAGGCAGTTCTTC; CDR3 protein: CASSATLQGRQFF
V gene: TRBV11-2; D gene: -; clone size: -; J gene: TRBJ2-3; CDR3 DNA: TGTGCCAGCAGCTCACTCACCACCACAGATACGCAGTATTTT; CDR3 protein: CASSSLTTTDTQYF
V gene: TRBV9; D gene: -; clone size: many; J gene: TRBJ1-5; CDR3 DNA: TGTGCCAGCAGCGTAGCTCTCAGCCCAGTCAATCAGCCCCAGCATTTT; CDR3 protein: CASSVALSPVNQPQHF
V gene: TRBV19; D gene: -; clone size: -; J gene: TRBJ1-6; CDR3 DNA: TGTGCCACCTCCTCAGAGGACAGAAATTCACCCCTCCACTTT; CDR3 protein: CATSSEDRNSPLHF
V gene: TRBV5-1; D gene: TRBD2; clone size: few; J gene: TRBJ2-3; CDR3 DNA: TGCGCCTCTTCGAGCGGGGGCGGGGGGGCGACAGATACGCAGTATTTT; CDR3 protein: CASSSGGGGATDTQYF
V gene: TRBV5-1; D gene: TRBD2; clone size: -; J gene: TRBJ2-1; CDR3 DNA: TGCGCCAGCAGCCGGGGGGGGCCCAATGAGCAGTTCTTC; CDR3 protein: CASSRGGPNEQFF
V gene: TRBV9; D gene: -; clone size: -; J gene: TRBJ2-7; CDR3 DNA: TGTGCCAGCAGCGTAGGTTGGCTGACATCCTACGAGCAGTACTTC; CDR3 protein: CASSVGWLTSYEQYF
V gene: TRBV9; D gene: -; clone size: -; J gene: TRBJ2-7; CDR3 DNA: TGTGCCAGCAGCGTAGATTCACAGCTCGGGGAGCAGTACTTC; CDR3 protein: CASSVDSQLGEQYF
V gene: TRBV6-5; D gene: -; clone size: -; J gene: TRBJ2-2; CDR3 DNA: TGTGCCAGCAGGTACAAGAACACCGGGGAGCTGTTTTTT; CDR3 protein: CASRYKNTGELFF
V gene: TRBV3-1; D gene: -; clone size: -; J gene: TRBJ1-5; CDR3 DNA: TGTGCCAGCAGCCAAGATACTACGACCAATCAGCCCCAGCATTTT; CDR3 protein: CASSQDTTTNQPQHF
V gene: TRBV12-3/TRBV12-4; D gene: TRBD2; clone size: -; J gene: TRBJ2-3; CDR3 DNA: TGTGCCAGCAGTCTACCGAGCGGGGCAAGCACAGATACGCAGTATTTT; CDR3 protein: CASSLPSGASTDTQYF
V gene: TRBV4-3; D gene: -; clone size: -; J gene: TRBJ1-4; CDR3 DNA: TGCGCCAGCAGCCGGTCTGGCAGGGGAGGCGAAAAACTGTTTTTT; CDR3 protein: CASSRSGRGGEKLFF
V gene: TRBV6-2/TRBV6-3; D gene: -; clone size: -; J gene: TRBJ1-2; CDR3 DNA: TGTGCCAGCAGTCAATCTCTCTATGGCTACACCTTC; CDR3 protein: CASSQSLYGYTF
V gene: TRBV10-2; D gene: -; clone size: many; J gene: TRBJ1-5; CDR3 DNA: TGCGCCAGCAGTGAGTTTGATCAGCCCCAGCATTTT; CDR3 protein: CASSEFDQPQHF
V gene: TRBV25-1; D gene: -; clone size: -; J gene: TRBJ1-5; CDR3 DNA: TGTGCCAGCAGTGAAGCAGGCTACGGGCAGCCCCAGCATTTT; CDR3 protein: CASSEAGYGQPQHF
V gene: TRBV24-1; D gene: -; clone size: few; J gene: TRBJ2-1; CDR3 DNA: TGTGCCACCAGTGATTCCCCCCAGCGGGCTTACAATGAGCAGTTCTTC; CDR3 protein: CATSDSPQRAYNEQFF
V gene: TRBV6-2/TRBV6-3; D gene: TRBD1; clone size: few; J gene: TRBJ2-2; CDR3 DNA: TGTGCCAGTTCGTTGCGGACAGGGACGTCCGGGGAGCTGTTTTTT; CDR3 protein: CASSLRTGTSGELFF
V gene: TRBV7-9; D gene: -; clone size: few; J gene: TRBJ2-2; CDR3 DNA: TGTGCCAGCACCCCGCGGTTGAAAGAGGCCGGGGAGCTGTTTTTT; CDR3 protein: CASTPRLKEAGELFF
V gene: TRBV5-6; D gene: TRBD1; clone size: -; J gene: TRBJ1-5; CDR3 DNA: TGTGCCAGCAGCTTCTGGGGACAGCAGCGTCAGCCCCAGCATTTT; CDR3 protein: CASSFWGQQRQPQHF
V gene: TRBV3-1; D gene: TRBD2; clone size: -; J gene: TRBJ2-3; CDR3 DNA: TGTGCCAGCAGCCAACCTCACGGGACTAGCGGGGGGCCAAACACAGATACGCAGTATTTT; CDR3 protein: CASSQPHGTSGGPNTDTQYF
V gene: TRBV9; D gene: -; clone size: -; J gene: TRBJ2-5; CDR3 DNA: TGTGCCAGCAGCGTAGGTGGGGCGCGGGGAGAGACCCAGTACTTC; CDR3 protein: CASSVGGARGETQYF
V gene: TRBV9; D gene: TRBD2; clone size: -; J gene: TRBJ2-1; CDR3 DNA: TGTGCCAGCAGCGCGACCGGGGGGGCTTCCTACAATGAGCAGTTCTTC; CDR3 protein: CASSATGGASYNEQFF
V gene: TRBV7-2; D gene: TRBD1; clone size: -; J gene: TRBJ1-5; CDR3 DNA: TGTGCCAGCAGTCGAGACAGGGGACAGCCCCAGCATTTT; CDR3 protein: CASSRDRGQPQHF
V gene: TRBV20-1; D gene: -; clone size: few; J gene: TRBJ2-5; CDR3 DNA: TGCAGTGCTAGAGCTATCGGGGTCCAAGAGACCCAGTACTTC; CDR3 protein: CSARAIGVQETQYF
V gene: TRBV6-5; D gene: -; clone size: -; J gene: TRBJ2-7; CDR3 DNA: TGTGCCAGCAGTTACCGCGGACAGAGATTCTACGAGCAGTACTTC; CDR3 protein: CASSYRGQRFYEQYF
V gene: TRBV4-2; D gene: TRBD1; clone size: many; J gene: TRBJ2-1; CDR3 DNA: TGTGCCAGCAGCCAAGATACCGGACAGGGACGGCAGTTCTTC; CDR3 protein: CASSQDTGQGRQFF
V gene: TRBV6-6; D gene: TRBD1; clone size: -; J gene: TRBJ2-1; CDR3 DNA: TGTGCCAGCAGCACGACAGGGTACAATGAGCAGTTCTTC; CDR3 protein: CASSTTGYNEQFF
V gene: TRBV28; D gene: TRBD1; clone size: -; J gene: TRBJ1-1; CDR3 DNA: TGTGCCGCCAGGACAGGGAGAGGGACTGAAGCTTTCTTT; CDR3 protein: CAARTGRGTEAFF
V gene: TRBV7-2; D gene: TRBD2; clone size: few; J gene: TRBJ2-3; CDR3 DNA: TGTGCCAGCAAGCCGGGACTAGCGGGGGTAGATACGCAGTATTTT; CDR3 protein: CASKPGLAGVDTQYF
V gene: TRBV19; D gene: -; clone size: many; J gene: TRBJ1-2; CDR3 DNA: TGTGCCAGTAGTTTCGGACCGGCCTATGGCTACACCTTC; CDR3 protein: CASSFGPAYGYTF
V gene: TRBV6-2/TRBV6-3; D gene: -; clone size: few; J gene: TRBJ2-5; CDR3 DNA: TGTGCCAGCAGGAGTTCAGTGCAAGAGACCCAGTACTTC; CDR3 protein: CASRSSVQETQYF
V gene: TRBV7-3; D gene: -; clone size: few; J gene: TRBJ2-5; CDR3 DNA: TGTGCCAGCAGCTCATTGACGGGGGCTCCGGGGGAGACCCAGTACTTC; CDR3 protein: CASSSLTGAPGETQYF
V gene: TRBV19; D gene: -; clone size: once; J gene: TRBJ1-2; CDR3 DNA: TGTGCCAGTAGTAGACAGGTCTCCTATGGCTACACCTTC; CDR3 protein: CASSRQVSYGYTF
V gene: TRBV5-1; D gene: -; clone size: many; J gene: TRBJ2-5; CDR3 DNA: TGCGCCAGCAACGGGGGACAGTCCCAAGAGACCCAGTACTTC; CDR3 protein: CASNGGQSQETQYF
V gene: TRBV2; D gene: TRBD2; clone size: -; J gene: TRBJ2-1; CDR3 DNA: TGTGCCAGCAGTTCACTAGCGGGGAGCGATGAGCAGTTCTTC; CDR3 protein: CASSSLAGSDEQFF
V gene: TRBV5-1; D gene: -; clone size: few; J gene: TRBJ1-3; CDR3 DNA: TGCGCCAGCAGCTCCGGGACGGGGAGCTCTGGAAACACCATATATTTT; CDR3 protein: CASSSGTGSSGNTIYF
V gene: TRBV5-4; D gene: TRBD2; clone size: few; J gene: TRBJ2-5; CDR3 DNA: TGTGCCAGCGGGACTACCGAAGAGACCCAGTACTTC; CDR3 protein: CASGTTEETQYF
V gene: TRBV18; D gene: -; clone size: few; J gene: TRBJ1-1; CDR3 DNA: TGTGCCAGCTCACCACGACCAGGGTACACTGAAGCTTTCTTT; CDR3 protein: CASSPRPGYTEAFF
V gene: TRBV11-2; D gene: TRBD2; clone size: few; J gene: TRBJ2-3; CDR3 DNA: TGTGCCAGCAGCTTTAAAGCGGGGGGGCTCCGAGATACGCAGTATTTT; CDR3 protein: CASSFKAGGLRDTQYF
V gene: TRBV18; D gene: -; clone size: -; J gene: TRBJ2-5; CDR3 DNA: TGTGCCAGCTCACCACGCTCTGGAGGTAACCAAGAGACCCAGTACTTC; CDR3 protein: CASSPRSGGNQETQYF
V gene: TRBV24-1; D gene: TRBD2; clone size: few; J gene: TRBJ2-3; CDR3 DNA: TGTGCCACCAGTGCCCGCCGCGGCGGGGGGGATACGCAGTATTTT; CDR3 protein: CATSARRGGGDTQYF
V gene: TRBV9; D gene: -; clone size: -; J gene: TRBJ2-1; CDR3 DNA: TGTGCCAGCAGCGCATCAATAAGCGGTGAGCAGTTCTTC; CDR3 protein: CASSASISGEQFF
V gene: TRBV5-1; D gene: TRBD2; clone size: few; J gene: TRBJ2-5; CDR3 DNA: TGCGCCAGCAGCTTGGAGCGGGGGGCCCAAGAGACCCAGTACTTC; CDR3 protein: CASSLERGAQETQYF
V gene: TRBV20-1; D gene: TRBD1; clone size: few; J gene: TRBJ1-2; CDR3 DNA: TGCAGTGCTGCAAAGACAGGGCTGGACTATGGCTACACCTTC; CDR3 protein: CSAAKTGLDYGYTF
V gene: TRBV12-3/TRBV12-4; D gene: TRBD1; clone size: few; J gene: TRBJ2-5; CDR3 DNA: TGTGCCAGCAATTTAGGACAGGGGCACCAAGAGACCCAGTACTTC; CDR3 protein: CASNLGQGHQETQYF
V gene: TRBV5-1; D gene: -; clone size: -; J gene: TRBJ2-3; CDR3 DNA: TGCGCCAGCAGCGCGTTCACAGGGACTAGCACAGATACGCAGTATTTT; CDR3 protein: CASSAFTGTSTDTQYF
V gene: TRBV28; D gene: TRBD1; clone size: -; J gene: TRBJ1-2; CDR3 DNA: TGTGCCAGCAGTTATACAGGGGGCTATTACTATGGCTACACCTTC; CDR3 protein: CASSYTGGYYYGYTF
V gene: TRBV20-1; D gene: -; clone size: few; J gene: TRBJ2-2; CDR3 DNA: TGCAGTGCTTACGACACCGGGGAGCTGTTTTTT; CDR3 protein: CSAYDTGELFF
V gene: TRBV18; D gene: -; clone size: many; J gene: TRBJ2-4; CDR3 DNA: TGTGCCAGCTCACCACCAGGGGGGCTGGCCAAAAACATTCAGTACTTC; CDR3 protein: CASSPPGGLAKNIQYF
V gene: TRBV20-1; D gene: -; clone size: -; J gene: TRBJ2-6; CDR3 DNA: TGCAGTGCTAGACCACCAGGGGCTGGGGCCAACGTCCTGACTTTC; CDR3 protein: CSARPPGAGANVLTF
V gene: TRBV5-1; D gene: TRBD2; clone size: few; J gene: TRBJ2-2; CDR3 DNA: TGCGCCAGCAGCTTGGCCGCTCCCGGACTAGCGGTGAACACCGGGGAGCTGTTTTTT; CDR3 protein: CASSLAAPGLAVNTGELFF
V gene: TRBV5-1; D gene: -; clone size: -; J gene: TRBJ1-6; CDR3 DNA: TGCGCCAGCAGCGGCCGGGGCCGATTTAATTCACCCCTCCACTTT; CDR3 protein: CASSGRGRFNSPLHF
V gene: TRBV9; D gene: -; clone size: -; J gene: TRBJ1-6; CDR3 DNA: TGTGCCAGCACGGTGGGGCCCGCTCGCTCCTATAATTCACCCCTCCACTTT; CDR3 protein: CASTVGPARSYNSPLHF
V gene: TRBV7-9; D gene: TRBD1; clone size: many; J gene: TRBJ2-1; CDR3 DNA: TGTGCCAGCAGCGAGCAGGGACAGGGAGGAGAGCAGTTCTTC; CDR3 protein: CASSEQGQGGEQFF
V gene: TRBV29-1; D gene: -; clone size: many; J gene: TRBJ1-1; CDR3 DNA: TGCAGCGTTGAAGTAGGCTTGGGCACTGAAGCTTTCTTT; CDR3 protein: CSVEVGLGTEAFF
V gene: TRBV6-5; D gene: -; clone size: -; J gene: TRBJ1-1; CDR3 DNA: TGTGCCAGCAGTTATTTTCTTACACGCTGGTCGCAGATTTACACTGAAGCTTTCTTT; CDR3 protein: CASSYFLTRWSQIYTEAFF
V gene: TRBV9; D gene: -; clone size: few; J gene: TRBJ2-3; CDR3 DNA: TGTGCCAGCAGCGTAGCTCCAACGAGCCAGGATACGCAGTATTTT; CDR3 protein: CASSVAPTSQDTQYF
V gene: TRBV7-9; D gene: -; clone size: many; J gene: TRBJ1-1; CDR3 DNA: TGTGCCAGCGGTTGGGGGTTCGTCAACACTGAAGCTTTCTTT; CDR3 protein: CASGWGFVNTEAFF